The 30 T cell receptor beta chains presented below share a single source sample, sequenced in a study of blood T cell repertoires in COVID-19. Clones were read by immunoSEQ multiplex PCR, and TCRdb kept only the in-frame ones, dropping some. The table has hundreds of thousands of clones, more than 70% seen once; the top ten hold roughly 6.6%. The source material was peripheral blood. These receptors came from a woman aged 70-85 years with COVID-19, enrolled during active disease.

This clone was counted only a few times. The rearrangement links TRBV3-1 (or the pseudogene TRBV3-2) to TRBJ1-1; the D is unclear. The germline V and J ends were trimmed by 0 bases and 5 bases, with 7 bases remaining between them. The CDR3 extends over 13 amino acids. CDR1 and CDR2 from the germline V gene are LGHDT and YNNKEL (reference sequence). The CDR3 loop is CASSQDRGTEAFF. The CDR3 DNA reads TGTGCCAGCAGCCAAGATCGAGGGACTGAAGCTTTCTTT.

The chain combines TRBV5-1 with TRBJ2-7; 10 bases map to TRBD1. The junction had 4 bases not matched to a gene; V was cut back by 0 bases and J by 7 bases. The CDR3 is 14 amino acids. The germline V gene has CDR1 SGHRS and CDR2 YFSETQ. CDR3: CASSLVGTGEEQYF. For the CDR3, the DNA is TGCGCCAGCAGCTTGGTTGGGACAGGGGAAGAGCAGTACTTC. Drawing the rest from reference TRBV5-1 and TRBJ2-7, the complete variable domain is KAGVTQTPRYLIKTRGQQVTLSCSPISGHRSVSWYQQTPGQGLQFLFEYFSETQRNKGNFPGRFSGRQFSNSRSEMNVSTLELGDSALYLCASSLVGTGEEQYFGPGTRLTVT.

This chain joins TRBV11-2 and TRBJ2-3; D not resolved. CDR1 and CDR2 (germline): SGHAT, FQNNGV. This CDR3 region has 11 residues. The V end was cut by 5 bases, the J end by 3 bases, with 3 bases between. Written as DNA, the CDR3 is TGTGCCAGCAGCCAAACAGATACGCAGTATTTT. It is translated as CASSQTDTQYF.

The chain couples TRBV4-1 to TRBJ2-7, with no clear D. This CDR3 region has 14 residues. The germline V and J ends were trimmed by 1 base and 0 bases, with 7 bases remaining between them. CDR1 and CDR2 from the germline V gene are MGHRA and YSYEKL. CDR3 in DNA: TGCGCCAGCAGCCAAGTCGGTCGCTCCTACGAGCAGTACTTC. It specifies CASSQVGRSYEQYF.

The CDR3 here is CASSEQGQGANEQYF. CDR3 DNA sequence: TGTGCCAGCAGTGAACAGGGACAGGGGGCCAACGAGCAGTACTTC. The genes are TRBV6-1 and TRBJ2-7; 12 bases are a match to TRBD1. V trimming: 2 bases; J trimming: 5 bases; junction bases outside the gene matches: 4. CDR3 length: 15 residues. The germline V gene has CDR1 MNHNS and CDR2 SASEGT.

Notes on this clone: Other DNA sequences of this sample code for an identical CDR3. V usage is TRBV19 and J usage is TRBJ1-4; 7 nucleotides match TRBD1. The CDR3 loop spans 13 amino acids. Germline V CDR1 and CDR2: LNHDA, SQIVND (reference sequence). Unmatched junction bases numbered 3, after V lost 6 bases and J lost 5 bases. CDR3 loop: CASRDRVNEKLFF. In DNA form, the CDR3 reads TGTGCCAGTAGAGACAGGGTCAATGAAAAACTGTTTTTT.

The V gene is TRBV5-1, the J gene TRBJ2-1, with 8 bases lining up with TRBD2. Germline trimming cut 4 bases from V and 4 bases from J; bases unmatched to any gene: 7. The CDR3 is made up of 15 amino acids. Germline V gene lookup returns CDR1 SGHRS and CDR2 YFSETQ. The CDR3: CASSLSGGLYNEQFF. CDR3 coding DNA: TGCGCCAGCAGCCTAAGCGGGGGCCTTTACAATGAGCAGTTCTTC.

The genes are TRBV2 and TRBJ2-7; 7 bases match TRBD1. In germline, CDR1 is SNHLY, CDR2 FYNNEI. The CDR3 runs 11 residues. J was trimmed by 9 bases and V by 8 bases; bases with no gene match: 7. The CDR3 DNA reads TGTGCCAGCGGACAGGAGGACGCGCAGTACTTC. It yields the protein CASGQEDAQYF.

V gene TRBV4-1 combines with J gene TRBJ1-6; D may be TRBD1 (5 bases). Germline assignment: CDR1 MGHRA and CDR2 YSYEKL. V gave up 3 bases and J gave up 7 bases, with 13 bases separating them. The CDR3 totals 15 residues. This chain's CDR3 is CASSQLPGLNSPLHF. In nucleotides, the CDR3 is TGCGCCAGCAGCCAGCTGCCAGGGTTAAATTCACCCCTCCACTTT.

The chain carries TRBV6-5 and TRBJ1-3; weak D call: TRBD1 (5 bases). Trimming stripped 6 bases from V and 4 bases from J, with 10 bases between. From germline, CDR1 is MNHEY and CDR2 SVGAGI. The CDR3 covers 13 residues. Here the CDR3 DNA reads TGTGCCAGCAGCACGGGGGAAGGAAACACCATATATTTT. As protein: CASSTGEGNTIYF.

CDR3 sequence: CASSFFDISYEQYF. CDR3 in DNA: TGTGCCAGCAGCTTCTTCGACATCTCCTACGAGCAGTACTTC. V and J are TRBV5-6 and TRBJ2-7; D is unresolved. CDR3 length equals 14 residues. Germline V gene lookup returns CDR1 SGHDT and CDR2 YYEEEE. With 2 bases removed from V and 0 bases from J, the gap between germline ends came to 9 bases.

The genes are TRBV9 and TRBJ2-1; 9 bases map to TRBD2. The trim removed 0 bases at V and 5 bases at J, leaving 3 bases unmatched. The germline CDR1 and CDR2 sequences are SGDLS and YYNGEE. This CDR3 is built from 15 residues. The CDR3: CASSVGRLADNEQFF. For the CDR3, the DNA is TGTGCCAGCAGCGTAGGTCGACTAGCGGACAATGAGCAGTTCTTC.

The V call is TRBV28, the J call TRBJ2-3, with D perhaps TRBD1 (6 bases). V lost 3 bases and J lost 0, with 10 bases in between. Germline V gene sequence: CDR1 MDHEN, CDR2 SYDVKM. CDR3 size: 15 residues. The CDR3 sequence: CASSFRGPSTDTQYF. The CDR3 region has the DNA TGTGCCAGCAGTTTCAGGGGCCCGAGCACAGATACGCAGTATTTT.

The count of this clone is one. This chain links TRBV14 with TRBJ2-1; 11 bases align to TRBD2. After removal of 1 base from V and 4 bases from J, the junction contained 6 bases not matched to a gene. CDR3 length: 17 amino acids. The germline CDR1 and CDR2 sequences are SGHDN and FVKESK. The CDR3 DNA sequence: TGTGCCAGCAGCCAAGTGCTACTAGCGGGGGCTTACAATGAGCAGTTCTTC. The encoded protein is CASSQVLLAGAYNEQFF.

This clone was seen a single time. The V gene is TRBV29-1, the J gene TRBJ1-2, with 7 positions matching TRBD1. From germline, CDR1 is SQVTM and CDR2 ANQGSEA. V shed 4 bases and J 7 bases; nucleotides not matched to a gene: 6. This CDR3 is built from 12 residues. The CDR3 DNA reads TGCAGCGTTGGGGCAGGGGGTTCTGGCTACACCTTC. Its protein is CSVGAGGSGYTF.

The chain links TRBV18 to TRBJ1-2; 9 bases agree with TRBD1. V shed 2 bases, J shed 8 bases, and the junction held 9 bases outside the gene matches. Germline V gene lookup returns CDR1 KGHSH and CDR2 LQKENI. The CDR3 contains 15 residues. Here the CDR3 reads CASSPASGTGRGYTF. CDR3 in DNA: TGTGCCAGCTCACCAGCCTCCGGGACAGGGAGAGGCTACACCTTC.

CDR3 protein: CAVKGQAGTEAFF. CDR3 DNA: TGTGCCGTAAAAGGACAGGCGGGCACTGAAGCTTTCTTT. V usage is TRBV2 and J usage is TRBJ1-1; the match to TRBD1 covers 7 bases. CDR3 length equals 13 residues. The J segment lost 4 bases and the V segment lost 11 bases, leaving 10 bases of the junction unmatched. The germline CDR1 and CDR2 sequences are SNHLY and FYNNEI.

The V and J genes are TRBV6-6 and TRBJ1-5; 7 bases are a match to TRBD1. V lost 6 bases, J lost 2 bases, and 10 bases stayed unmatched. The germline V gene has CDR1 MNHNY and CDR2 SVGAGI (reference sequence). The CDR3 runs 16 residues. CDR3 region: CASSGQATGGNQPQHF. The CDR3 bases are TGTGCCAGCAGCGGACAGGCGACCGGGGGCAATCAGCCCCAGCATTTT.

There are a few counts of this clone. In the same sample, other DNA sequences code for this CDR3. The genes are TRBV9 and TRBJ1-6; no firm D call. CDR3 length equals 15 residues. Germline CDR1 and CDR2: SGDLS and YYNGEE. V shed 0 bases and J shed 0 bases, with 4 bases lying between them. Here the CDR3 DNA reads TGTGCCAGCAGCGTAGACAGCTCCTATAATTCACCCCTCCACTTT. Translated, it gives CASSVDSSYNSPLHF.

V is TRBV7-9 and J is TRBJ1-4, with D unresolved. V was cut by 5 bases and J by 8 bases, with 12 bases left in between. The CDR3 runs to 13 residues. In germline, CDR1 is SEHNR, CDR2 FQNEAQ (reference sequence). CDR3 coding DNA: TGTGCCAGCAGCCAAAGAGGTAGCGAAAAACTGTTTTTT. Translated: CASSQRGSEKLFF.

J is TRBJ2-1 and V is TRBV7-8; 12 bases line up with TRBD1. The CDR3 runs 15 residues. V gave up 5 bases and J gave up 6 bases; unmatched junction bases: 5. Germline values: CDR1 SGHVS, CDR2 FQNEAQ. The CDR3 loop reads CASSPGQGAVNEQFF. The CDR3 DNA sequence: TGTGCCAGCAGCCCGGGACAGGGGGCGGTCAATGAGCAGTTCTTC.

This chain uses TRBV3-1 (or the pseudogene TRBV3-2) with TRBJ2-7, with 10 bases fitting TRBD1. V dropped 3 bases and J dropped 1; count of bases not matched to a gene: 6. CDR1 and CDR2 from the germline V gene are LGHDT and YNNKEL (reference sequence). The CDR3 is made up of 16 amino acids. This CDR3 reads CASSHGDRGRSYEQYF. The DNA for the CDR3 is TGTGCCAGCAGCCATGGGGACAGGGGACGATCCTACGAGCAGTACTTC.

This chain connects TRBV6-2 or TRBV6-3 to TRBJ2-5, with 11 bases fitting TRBD2. Germline assignment: CDR1 MNHEY and CDR2 SVGEGT. Unmatched junction bases numbered 8, after V lost 6 bases and J lost 2 bases. This CDR3 is built from 16 residues. The CDR3 loop reads CASSRSSGGPQETQYF. As DNA, the CDR3 is TGTGCCAGCAGCAGATCTAGCGGGGGGCCTCAAGAGACCCAGTACTTC.

In regard to this clone: This CDR3 is also generated by other DNA sequences in the sample. The rearrangement uses TRBV4-1 and TRBJ1-3; no clear D. Germline V gives CDR1 MGHRA, CDR2 YSYEKL. Trimming took 0 bases from V and 4 from J, leaving 10 bases between them. This CDR3 spans 15 amino acids. Here the CDR3 reads CASSQDRGIGNTIYF. In nucleotides, the CDR3 is TGCGCCAGCAGCCAAGATCGGGGAATAGGAAACACCATATATTTT.

The chain is built from TRBV21-1 and TRBJ2-3; the table gives TRBD1 as D, unverified against the DNA. TRBV21-1 represents a pseudogene. There are 17 residues in the CDR3. CDR3 nucleotide sequence: TGTGCCAGCAGCAAAGGGACCAGGACAGGATACACAGATACGCAGTATTTT. It yields the protein CASSKGTRTGYTDTQYF.

V and J are TRBV9 and TRBJ2-3; 7 positions match TRBD2. This CDR3 comprises 15 residues. Germline loops: CDR1 SGDLS, CDR2 YYNGEE. V lost 4 bases, J lost 6 bases, and 11 bases stayed unmatched. The CDR3 region is CASSSQRGAWDTQYF. CDR3 in DNA: TGTGCCAGCAGCTCCCAGCGGGGCGCCTGGGATACGCAGTATTTT.

This chain links TRBV6-1 with TRBJ2-2; 8 nucleotides agree with TRBD2. With V trimmed by 2 bases and J by 7 bases, 9 bases remained unmatched. The CDR3 covers 16 residues. Germline CDR1 MNHNS, CDR2 SASEGT. The CDR3 is CASSETPAGVGGELFF. The CDR3 bases are TGTGCCAGCAGTGAAACTCCAGCGGGGGTAGGCGGGGAGCTGTTTTTT.

In DNA form, the CDR3 reads TGTGCCTGGAGTCCCACTCGGACAGGGAGGCCTGGCTACACCTTC. Its translation: CAWSPTRTGRPGYTF. The rearrangement links TRBV30 to TRBJ1-2; 8 bases align to TRBD1. V dropped 2 bases and J dropped 7; count of bases not matched to a gene: 12. Germline V lookup: CDR1 GTSNPN, CDR2 SVGIG (reference sequence). The CDR3 loop spans 15 amino acids.

The chain couples TRBV18 to TRBJ1-1; tentative D call: TRBD1 (5 bases). The CDR3 spans 15 residues. CDR1 is KGHSH, CDR2 LQKENI, per germline. The V and J ends lost 6 bases and 1 base respectively, with 15 bases between them. The CDR3 DNA is TGTGCCAGCTCGACAGCCCAGGTAGGGAACACTGAAGCTTTCTTT. Its translation: CASSTAQVGNTEAFF.

The chain has TRBV24-1 and TRBJ2-2, with a tentative D call TRBD1 (5 bases). CDR1 is KGHDR and CDR2 is SFDVKD in the germline V gene. The V gene lost 4 bases and the J gene lost 1 base, with 15 bases spanning the gap. The CDR3 covers 17 residues. DNA for the CDR3: TGTGCCACCAGTGACCAGCGACAGATTCTGAACACCGGGGAGCTGTTTTTT. This gives the protein CATSDQRQILNTGELFF.